This note documents a single T cell receptor beta chain sequence. The antigen is unknown. The sample originates from a study of cytotoxic CD8 clonotypes in ibrutinib-treated CLL. About the study: Partial responses numbered some 25 and complete responses 2; after a median around 63 months, 14 stayed remitted and roughly twelve progressed. Overall study findings and caveats: Higher circulating CD8+ T-cell counts strongly accompanied higher baseline clonality, above age-matched healthy donors. Sustained-remission patients were sampled at different times than progressing patients were.

Trimming pared 4 bases from V and 4 bases from J, leaving 16 bases between. The length of the CDR3 is 14 residues. Germline CDR1 and CDR2: GTSNPN and SVGIG (reference sequence). The assay was immunoSEQ multiplex PCR, and TCRdb's table has in-frame clones only and misses some. The sample consists of approximately 53,000 clones, over 80% of them appearing once. This TCR was sampled from a human donor with chronic lymphocytic leukemia. The chain combines TRBV30 with TRBJ1-2, with no clear D. The sample in question was PBMCs, obtained after 24 months of ibrutinib treatment. The CDR3 DNA is TGTGCCTGGAAATTGCTCTGGGAGGCCTATGGCTACACCTTC. This translates into CAWKLLWEAYGYTF.